What follows describes a single TCR beta chain. This receptor's antigen is unknown. TCRdb shows the sequencer as NextSeq 550. The Human TCR Profiling Kit (MiLaboratory) was used to make UMI-labeled 5' RACE TRB cDNA libraries. The full amount of extracted RNA was used for cDNA synthesis, and the full amount of resulting cDNA was used for PCR amplification. The libraries were made side by side, with each library going through the same number of PCR cycles. The source study handled its data this way. MIGEC and MiXCR extracted about 57,000 +/- 9,900 unique UMI-labeled TRB cDNA molecules per library, requiring at least two reads per UMI. An average of roughly 40,000 +/- 10,000 functional in-frame TRB CDR3 nucleotide clonotypes without stop codons was found per library. After downsampling to 5000 UMI-labeled TRB molecules per sample, diversity metrics, including normalized Shannon-Wiener and Chao1, were computed in VDJtools. Clonotype-size-weighted physicochemical properties of the central five CDR3 residues (interaction energy, strength, volume and Kidera factor 4) were computed in VDJtools. TCRdb reprocessed the reads, so every CDR3 protein sequence counts as one entry and DNA is not shown. The V and J calls shown here were made by TCRdb, not taken from the authors' results. The sample table records about 82,000 distinct CDR3 sequences. In total, the top ten clones hold 1.1% of the sample.

These data belong to a study of CXCR3-negative and CXCR3-positive naive CD8 T cells (dated by TCRdb to the late 2010s). Some background on the complete study: In total, some 150 million TRB reads were obtained, corresponding to roughly 1.5 +/- 0.3 million reads per library. TRBV-TRBJ cluster analysis included naive subsets from five or six donors and memory cells from 3 donors. Diversity and physicochemical repertoire analyses covered eleven to twelve donors pooled from two independent experiments.

What the research found in general, with its limitations: Compared with CXCR3-negative naive cells, CXCR3-positive naive cells had TRB CDR3s with higher hydrophobicity (lower Kidera factor 4), lower energy, and higher strength and volume indices. Similar TRBV-TRBJ usage was shown by naive CXCR3-negative and CXCR3-positive cells from the same donor, whereas distinct patterns were shown by memory cells. Surface CD5, linked to self-reactivity in mice, was comparable between naive subsets; TCR interaction strength was therefore also inferred from TRB CDR3 physicochemical properties. Comparably high repertoire diversity was found in both naive subsets, whereas much lower repertoire diversity was found in memory CD8+ T cells. Because CXCR3 expression was partially decreased after cryopreservation, freshly isolated PBMCs were used for most assays.

Each CD8+ T cell subset was flow-sorted in triplicate, and 250,000 to 300,000 cells per subset were placed directly into RLT lysis buffer. To exclude memory contaminants, naive CD8+ T cells were stringently defined as CD45RO-CCR7+CD27+CD95-. Using standard density gradient centrifugation, peripheral blood mononuclear cells were isolated from buffy coats. A FACSAria III was used to flow-sort naive CXCR3-negative and CXCR3-positive CD8+ T cells. Total RNA was extracted from sorted cells using an RNeasy Mini Kit. This sequence was found in a human donor in good health. Some clones in this sample may be carry-over from other donors' samples. The sequenced sample was naive CXCR3- CD8+ T cells from blood. What the cell subset or site label conveys for this sample: CD45RO-CCR7+CD27+CD95- naive CD8+ T cells lacking CXCR3 (TNR3-).

The CDR3 protein is CASSLSTEYDEQYF. Recombination connected TRBV7-9 to TRBJ2-7. Taken from the germline V gene (reference sequence), the CDR1 and CDR2 loops are SEHNR and FQNEAQ. The CDR3 holds 14 amino acids from the cysteine to the phenylalanine. No coding sequence is recorded.